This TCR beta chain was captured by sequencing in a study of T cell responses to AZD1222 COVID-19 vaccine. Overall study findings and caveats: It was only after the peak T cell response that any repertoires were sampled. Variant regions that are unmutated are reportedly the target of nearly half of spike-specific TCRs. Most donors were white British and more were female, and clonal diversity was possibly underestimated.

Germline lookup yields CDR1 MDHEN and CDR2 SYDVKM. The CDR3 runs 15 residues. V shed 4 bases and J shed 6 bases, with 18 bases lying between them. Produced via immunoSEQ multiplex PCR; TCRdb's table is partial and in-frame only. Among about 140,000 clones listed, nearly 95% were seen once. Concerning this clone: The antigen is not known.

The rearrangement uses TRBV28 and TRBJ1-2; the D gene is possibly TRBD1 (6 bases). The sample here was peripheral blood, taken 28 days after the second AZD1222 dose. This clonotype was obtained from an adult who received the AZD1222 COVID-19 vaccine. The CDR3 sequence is CASSYHRISGDGYTF. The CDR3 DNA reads TGTGCCAGCAGTTACCACAGGATATCAGGGGATGGCTACACCTTC.